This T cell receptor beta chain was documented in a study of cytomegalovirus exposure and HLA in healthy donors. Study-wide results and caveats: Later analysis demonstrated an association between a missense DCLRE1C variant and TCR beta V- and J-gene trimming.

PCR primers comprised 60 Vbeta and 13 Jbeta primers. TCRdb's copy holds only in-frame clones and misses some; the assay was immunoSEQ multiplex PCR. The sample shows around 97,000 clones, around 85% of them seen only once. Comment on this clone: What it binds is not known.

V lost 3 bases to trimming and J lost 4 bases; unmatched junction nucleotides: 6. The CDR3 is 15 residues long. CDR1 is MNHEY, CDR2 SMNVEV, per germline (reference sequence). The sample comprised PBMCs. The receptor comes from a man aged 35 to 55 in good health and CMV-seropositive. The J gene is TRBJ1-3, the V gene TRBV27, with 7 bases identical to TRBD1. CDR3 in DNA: TGTGCCAGCAGTTTTGACAGGGCGCCAGGAAACACCATATATTTT. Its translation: CASSFDRAPGNTIYF.